The 30 T cell receptor beta chains reported below all come from one sample, sequenced in a study of blood T cell repertoires in COVID-19. Method: immunoSEQ multiplex PCR; TCRdb's copy keeps in-frame clones and lacks some. The data contain 310,000 or so clones, roughly nine tenths of them singletons. Sequenced input: peripheral blood. The receptors here all came from a woman in her twenties or thirties with COVID-19, enrolled during active disease.

V is TRBV6-5 and J is TRBJ2-7; 9 nucleotides line up with TRBD1. V dropped 6 bases and J dropped 3; count of bases not matched to a gene: 9. From germline, CDR1 is MNHEY and CDR2 SVGAGI. This CDR3 spans 15 amino acids. The CDR3 sequence: CASRTGGGQYYEQYF. The CDR3 DNA is TGTGCCAGCAGAACAGGGGGCGGACAATACTACGAGCAGTACTTC.

This clone appeared a single time. This chain joins TRBV15 and TRBJ1-1, with D possibly matching TRBD1 (6 bases). The CDR3 length is 14 residues. V lost 0 bases and J lost 6, with 11 bases in between. CDR1 is LNHNV, CDR2 YYDKDF, per germline (reference sequence). The CDR3 DNA is TGTGCCACCAGCAGAGATAGGGGGTCGGCTGAAGCTTTCTTT. Translated, it gives CATSRDRGSAEAFF.

The chain links TRBV6-5 to TRBJ2-1; 7 bases align to TRBD2. The germline CDR1 and CDR2 sequences are MNHEY and SVGAGI. This CDR3 contains 15 residues. Unmatched junction bases numbered 7, after V lost 8 bases and J lost 0 bases. The CDR3 region has the DNA TGTGCCAGCCGACTAGCCCGTCGCTCCTACAATGAGCAGTTCTTC. This gives the protein CASRLARRSYNEQFF.

This chain uses TRBV4-1 with TRBJ1-5, with D hard to call. The germline V gene has CDR1 MGHRA and CDR2 YSYEKL. The CDR3 spans 16 residues. V lost 3 bases and J lost 0, with 12 bases in between. The DNA for the CDR3 is TGCGCCAGCAGCCAGGGAGGACTGAATAGCAATCAGCCCCAGCATTTT. Its protein is CASSQGGLNSNQPQHF.

The V gene is TRBV2, the J gene TRBJ2-2, with TRBD2 matching over 13 bases. Trimming at V came to 5 bases and at J to 6 bases, leaving 6 bases not matched to a gene. This CDR3 spans 16 amino acids. Germline assignment: CDR1 SNHLY and CDR2 FYNNEI. The CDR3 loop is CASSQRLAGGAGELFF. CDR3 nucleotides: TGTGCCAGCAGTCAGAGACTAGCGGGAGGCGCCGGGGAGCTGTTTTTT.

CDR3 DNA sequence: TGTGCCAGCAGCGACCGGGACAGGAACACCGGGGAGCTGTTTTTT. Amino acid sequence: CASSDRDRNTGELFF. The V call is TRBV7-6, the J call TRBJ2-2; TRBD1 agrees at 7 bases. The CDR3 is 15 residues long. J lost 1 base, V lost 5 bases, and 4 bases had no gene match. Germline CDR1 and CDR2: SGHVS and FNYEAQ.

The CDR3 DNA is TGCAGCGTTGCTCGACAGGGGGCGGGCGAGCAGTACTTC. This gives the protein CSVARQGAGEQYF. The chain has TRBV29-1 and TRBJ2-7; 10 nucleotides agree with TRBD1. Germline CDR1 SQVTM, CDR2 ANQGSEA. This CDR3 has 13 residues. Trimming took 4 bases from V and 6 from J; bases not matched to a gene: 6.

This clone came up a few times. This chain connects TRBV19 to TRBJ2-2; 9 positions agree with TRBD1. Germline CDR1 and CDR2: LNHDA and SQIVND (reference sequence). This CDR3 has 14 amino acids. Trimming took 3 bases from V and 8 from J; bases not matched to a gene: 4. CDR3 loop: CASSMGQGVGELFF. The CDR3 DNA reads as TGTGCCAGTAGTATGGGACAGGGTGTAGGGGAGCTGTTTTTT.

As DNA, the CDR3 is TGTGCCAGCAGCTTAGGGGCTTACTACGAGCAGTACTTC. Its translation is CASSLGAYYEQYF. The chain combines TRBV7-9 with TRBJ2-7; D uncertain. Trimming shortened V by 1 base and J by 3 bases, and 7 bases separated the two germline ends. Germline V gene sequence: CDR1 SEHNR, CDR2 FQNEAQ (reference sequence). This CDR3 is 13 amino acids long.

This chain uses TRBV9 with TRBJ1-2; the match to TRBD1 covers 8 bases. Germline V gene data show CDR1 as SGDLS and CDR2 as YYNGEE. Trimming cost V 4 bases and J 4 bases; bases outside gene matches: 6. The CDR3 is 14 amino acids. CDR3 sequence (DNA): TGTGCCAGCAGCCCCCGGACAGGGACCTATGGCTACACCTTC. Protein product: CASSPRTGTYGYTF.

The V and J genes are TRBV11-2 and TRBJ1-5; D is possibly TRBD1 (5 bases). In germline, CDR1 is SGHAT, CDR2 FQNNGV. The length of the CDR3 is 15 residues. The germline V and J ends were trimmed by 1 base and 2 bases, with 9 bases remaining between them. For the CDR3, the DNA is TGTGCCAGCAGCTTAGTAGGAGGGGGCAATCAGCCCCAGCATTTT. Translated: CASSLVGGGNQPQHF.

CDR3 DNA: TGTGCCAGCAGCCCCCTTTCCGTCGGTAGCGGGAGCTACAATGAGCAGTTCTTC. Protein product: CASSPLSVGSGSYNEQFF. V usage is TRBV9 and J usage is TRBJ2-1; 9 bases are a match to TRBD2. The CDR3 extends over 18 amino acids. CDR1 is SGDLS and CDR2 is YYNGEE in the germline V gene. The V gene end was trimmed by 4 bases and the J gene end by 3 bases; junction bases not matched to a gene: 14.

The chain joins TRBV9 to TRBJ2-7, with TRBD2 matching over 12 bases. V lost 4 bases to trimming and J lost 0 bases; unmatched junction nucleotides: 5. CDR3 length: 16 amino acids. CDR1 is SGDLS and CDR2 is YYNGEE in the germline V gene. CDR3 DNA: TGTGCCAGCAGCCCAAGGACTAGCGGGGACTCCTACGAGCAGTACTTC. Protein: CASSPRTSGDSYEQYF.

V is TRBV5-1 and J is TRBJ2-5; 12 bases are shared with TRBD1. The CDR3 is 17 amino acids. Germline loops: CDR1 SGHRS, CDR2 YFSETQ. Trimming at V came to 4 bases and at J to 3 bases, leaving 10 bases not matched to a gene. The CDR3 DNA reads TGCGCCAGCAGCACCACGGGACAGGGGGCTGGGAAAGAGACCCAGTACTTC. It is translated as CASSTTGQGAGKETQYF.

The rearrangement joins TRBV28 to TRBJ2-7; 11 nucleotides agree with TRBD2. The CDR3 consists of 17 residues. Germline loops: CDR1 MDHEN, CDR2 SYDVKM. J was trimmed by 1 base and V by 6 bases; bases with no gene match: 11. In DNA, the CDR3 is TGTGCCAGCAGCCCCAGGCTCGGGACTAGCGGTTCCTACGAGCAGTACTTC. Encoded protein: CASSPRLGTSGSYEQYF.

The chain employs TRBV28 and TRBJ1-5; 7 bases map to TRBD1. Germline CDR1 reads MDHEN; CDR2 reads SYDVKM. Trimming at V came to 7 bases and at J to 5 bases, leaving 8 bases not matched to a gene. CDR3 length: 14 residues. In nucleotides, the CDR3 is TGTGCCAGCATTCCTACAGGGGTTCATCAGCCCCAGCATTTT. It specifies CASIPTGVHQPQHF. Full variable domain (rest looked up from reference TRBV28 and TRBJ1-5): DVKVTQSSRYLVKRTGEKVFLECVQDMDHENMFWYRQDPGLGLRLIYFSYDVKMKEKGDIPEGYSVSREKKERFSLILESASTNQTSMYLCASIPTGVHQPQHFGDGTRLSIL.

V and J are TRBV27 and TRBJ2-3, with 7 bases lining up with TRBD1. Trimming removed 2 bases from V and 2 bases from J; junction bases left unmatched: 4. The CDR3 has 15 residues. Germline V lookup: CDR1 MNHEY, CDR2 SMNVEV (reference sequence). CDR3 sequence (DNA): TGTGCCAGCAGTTTAGACAGGGAAGACACAGATACGCAGTATTTT. Translating gives CASSLDREDTDTQYF.

The chain uses TRBV5-5 and TRBJ2-1; 14 bases match TRBD2. With 5 bases clipped from V and 7 bases from J, the junction kept 5 bases outside the gene matches. CDR3 length equals 15 residues. From germline, CDR1 is SGHKS and CDR2 YYEKEE (reference sequence). The CDR3 DNA sequence: TGTGCCAGCAGGCTGGGACTAGCGGGAGAGAATGAGCAGTTCTTC. Its translation: CASRLGLAGENEQFF.

V gene TRBV9 combines with J gene TRBJ2-5; 8 nucleotides match TRBD2. Germline V gene lookup returns CDR1 SGDLS and CDR2 YYNGEE. The CDR3 length is 15 residues. Trimming removed 4 bases from V and 4 bases from J; junction bases left unmatched: 9. The CDR3 is CASSTLGLAGETQYF. CDR3 coding DNA: TGTGCCAGCAGCACGTTGGGCCTAGCGGGAGAGACCCAGTACTTC. The variable domain in full, completed from reference TRBV9 and TRBJ2-5, reads DSGVTQTPKHLITATGQRVTLRCSPRSGDLSVYWYQQSLDQGLQFLIQYYNGEERAKGNILERFSAQQFPDLHSELNLSSLELGDSALYFCASSTLGLAGETQYFGPGTRLLVL.

The chain couples TRBV2 to TRBJ1-3; no clear D. This CDR3 comprises 14 residues. Per the germline V gene, CDR1 is SNHLY and CDR2 is FYNNEI. Trimming left V 2 bases short and J 4 bases short, with 9 bases between. This CDR3 reads CASSEQVQGNTIYF. The CDR3 DNA reads TGTGCCAGCAGTGAACAGGTCCAAGGAAACACCATATATTTT.

The rearrangement uses TRBV6-2 or TRBV6-3 and TRBJ1-6, with a weak D call TRBD1 (5 bases). In germline, CDR1 is MNHEY, CDR2 SVGEGT. The CDR3 extends over 15 amino acids. V was shortened by 0 bases and J by 7 bases, with 10 bases between the two germline ends. Here the CDR3 reads CASSYSIQGNSPLHF. CDR3 in DNA: TGTGCCAGCAGTTACTCGATCCAGGGAAATTCACCCCTCCACTTT.

The CDR3 is CASSADGQGGNEQFF. CDR3 bases: TGCGCCAGCAGTGCAGATGGACAGGGAGGCAATGAGCAGTTCTTC. The chain is built from TRBV10-1 and TRBJ2-1, with 8 nucleotides matching TRBD1. The CDR3 length is 15 residues. Per germline, CDR1 WNHNN and CDR2 SYGVQD (reference sequence). The V gene end was trimmed by 4 bases and the J gene end by 6 bases; junction bases not matched to a gene: 8.

The CDR3 loop is CASGPDRTGKSTDTQYF. In DNA, the CDR3 is TGCGCCAGCGGACCCGACAGGACAGGGAAGAGCACAGATACGCAGTATTTT. The J gene is TRBJ2-3, the V gene TRBV23-1, with 8 bases lining up with TRBD1. TRBV23-1 is an open reading frame, and its role is uncertain. Trimming removed 8 bases from V and 0 bases from J; junction bases left unmatched: 13. The CDR3 loop spans 17 amino acids.

The chain is built from TRBV6-5 and TRBJ2-7; perhaps TRBD2 as D (5 bases). Germline V gene lookup returns CDR1 MNHEY and CDR2 SVGAGI. The CDR3 totals 15 residues. With 5 bases removed from V and 5 bases from J, the gap between germline ends came to 19 bases. The CDR3 coding sequence is TGTGCCAGCAGTCTGGGAGTTGAGTGGAATAACGAGCAGTACTTC. The encoded protein is CASSLGVEWNNEQYF.

J is TRBJ1-2 and V is TRBV30; tentative D call: TRBD1 (5 bases). V was pared by 2 bases and J by 8 bases, with 15 bases between. Germline CDR1 reads GTSNPN; CDR2 reads SVGIG (reference sequence). The CDR3 is 13 residues long. The CDR3 nucleotides read TGTGCCTGGAGTAGAGAGATCAGGGAAGGCTACACCTTC. Its protein is CAWSREIREGYTF.

This rearrangement joins TRBV2 to TRBJ2-1; TRBD2 matches 11 bases. The V gene's germline CDR1 is SNHLY and CDR2 FYNNEI. There are 15 residues in the CDR3. V was pared by 3 bases and J by 6 bases, with 4 bases of the junction left unmatched. The CDR3 region is CASSDPGTSGNEQFF. As DNA, the CDR3 is TGTGCCAGCAGTGACCCCGGGACTAGCGGCAATGAGCAGTTCTTC. The whole variable domain, remainder taken from reference TRBV2 and TRBJ2-1, is EPEVTQTPSHQVTQMGQEVILRCVPISNHLYFYWYRQILGQKVEFLVSFYNNEISEKSEIFDDQFSVERPDGSNFTLKIRSTKLEDSAMYFCASSDPGTSGNEQFFGPGTRLTVL.

The chain employs TRBV5-1 and TRBJ1-1; the D is unclear. In germline, CDR1 is SGHRS, CDR2 YFSETQ. Trimming pared 0 bases from V and 2 bases from J, leaving 11 bases between. The CDR3 sequence is 15 residues long. For the CDR3, the DNA is TGCGCCAGCAGCTTGGATACAGCTCTTAACACTGAAGCTTTCTTT. Amino acids: CASSLDTALNTEAFF.

CDR3 region: CASTDRDRAYQPQHF. The CDR3 DNA follows: TGTGCCAGCACCGACCGGGACAGGGCGTATCAGCCCCAGCATTTT. The chain uses TRBV2 and TRBJ1-5; 9 positions agree with TRBD1. The CDR3 consists of 15 residues. Germline V gene sequence: CDR1 SNHLY, CDR2 FYNNEI. The J segment lost 5 bases and the V segment lost 7 bases, leaving 9 bases of the junction unmatched.

The J gene is TRBJ1-1, the V gene TRBV27, with 9 bases identical to TRBD1. Germline trimming cut 5 bases from V and 6 bases from J; bases unmatched to any gene: 7. CDR3 length: 14 residues. The germline V gene has CDR1 MNHEY and CDR2 SMNVEV (reference sequence). Written as DNA, the CDR3 is TGTGCCAGCAGTATCGGACAGGGGTGGTCTGAAGCTTTCTTT. This gives the protein CASSIGQGWSEAFF.

J is TRBJ2-1 and V is TRBV27; 9 bases line up with TRBD2. This CDR3 has 16 amino acids. J lost 1 base, V lost 5 bases, and 6 bases had no gene match. Germline CDR1 is MNHEY and CDR2 is SMNVEV (reference sequence). The CDR3: CASSPFSGSSYNEQFF. CDR3 DNA sequence: TGTGCCAGCAGTCCCTTTAGCGGGAGTTCCTACAATGAGCAGTTCTTC.